The 29 T cell receptor beta chains below all came from one sample that was sequenced in a study of cytomegalovirus exposure and HLA in healthy donors. The PCR ran on 60 Vbeta and 13 Jbeta primers. The assay was immunoSEQ multiplex PCR, and TCRdb's table has in-frame clones only and misses some. The data hold 150,000 to 200,000 clones, with roughly 84% observed a single time. Specimen: PBMCs. The source of these receptors is a girl less than two years old in good health and CMV-seronegative.

The chain recombines TRBV15 with TRBJ1-5; D remains ambiguous. Trimming stripped 1 base from V and 1 base from J, with 14 bases between. Germline CDR1 is LNHNV and CDR2 is YYDKDF (reference sequence). The CDR3 spans 17 residues. This CDR3 is CATSRGGREISNQPQHF. In DNA, the CDR3 is TGTGCCACCAGCAGAGGGGGTCGGGAAATCAGCAATCAGCCCCAGCATTTT.

The chain links TRBV2 to TRBJ1-2, with D unresolved. V gave up 0 bases and J gave up 0 bases, with 8 bases separating them. This CDR3 has 15 amino acids. CDR1 and CDR2 (germline): SNHLY, FYNNEI. Written as DNA, the CDR3 is TGTGCCAGCAGTGAAGCATCGGGAACTAACTATGGCTACACCTTC. Translated, it gives CASSEASGTNYGYTF.

V gene TRBV27 combines with J gene TRBJ1-1; 7 nucleotides align to TRBD1. The CDR3 spans 17 residues. The trim removed 5 bases at V and 3 bases at J, leaving 15 bases unmatched. CDR1 and CDR2 (germline): MNHEY, SMNVEV (reference sequence). CDR3 sequence: CASSSFYYGTEDTEAFF. The CDR3, as DNA: TGTGCCAGCAGTAGCTTTTATTACGGGACAGAAGACACTGAAGCTTTCTTT.

The V and J genes are TRBV9 and TRBJ2-1; 9 bases fit TRBD2. The germline V gene has CDR1 SGDLS and CDR2 YYNGEE. J gave up 7 bases and V 3 bases, and 11 bases lay outside the gene matches. CDR3 length: 16 amino acids. Here the CDR3 DNA reads TGTGCCAGCAGCGCCCCCAGCGGGAGGTCCTTTAATGAGCAGTTCTTC. This sequence encodes CASSAPSGRSFNEQFF.

The V and J genes are TRBV2 and TRBJ2-5, with 8 bases aligning to TRBD1. The V gene's germline CDR1 is SNHLY and CDR2 FYNNEI. V lost 5 bases to trimming and J lost 2 bases; unmatched junction nucleotides: 10. This CDR3 contains 16 residues. The CDR3 here is CASSQQGAPLQETQYF. CDR3 nucleotides: TGTGCCAGCAGTCAGCAGGGGGCGCCTCTTCAAGAGACCCAGTACTTC.

CDR3 amino acids: CASSVAKAGGLNEQFF. In DNA form, the CDR3 reads TGTGCCAGCAGCGTAGCTAAAGCGGGGGGGCTTAATGAGCAGTTCTTC. V usage is TRBV9 and J usage is TRBJ2-1; 10 nucleotides agree with TRBD2. Trimming removed 0 bases from V and 7 bases from J; junction bases left unmatched: 7. CDR3 length: 16 amino acids. Germline V CDR1 and CDR2: SGDLS, YYNGEE.

This chain uses TRBV4-3 with TRBJ1-5, with a possible D match to TRBD1 (5 bases). CDR3 length: 17 residues. Trimming took off 0 bases at V and 5 bases at J, with 17 bases between the two ends. Germline V gives CDR1 LGHNA, CDR2 YSLEER. The CDR3 spells CASSQDSWGGLYQPQHF. The CDR3 DNA reads as TGCGCCAGCAGCCAAGATAGTTGGGGCGGTCTTTATCAGCCCCAGCATTTT.

The count of this clone is one. This rearrangement joins TRBV7-8 to TRBJ2-5, with 9 bases lining up with TRBD1. The better agreement between TRBJ2-7 and the DNA end casts doubt on the J call. CDR1 SGHVS and CDR2 FQNEAQ come from the germline V gene. CDR3 size: 14 residues. The CDR3, as DNA: TGTGCCAGCAGCCGCCGGGACAGGGTCTACGAGCAGTACTTC. Its translation: CASSRRDRVYEQYF.

This chain uses TRBV4-2 with TRBJ2-1; 12 positions agree with TRBD1. V shed 2 bases, J shed 8 bases, and the junction held 7 bases outside the gene matches. The CDR3 spans 16 residues. Per the germline V gene, CDR1 is LGHNA and CDR2 is YNFKEQ. DNA of the CDR3: TGTGCCAGCAGCCAAAATCGGGACAGGGGGCTCGATGAGCAGTTCTTC. Its protein product is CASSQNRDRGLDEQFF.

The chain combines TRBV7-9 with TRBJ2-3; possibly TRBD1 for D (6 bases). Trimming pared 5 bases from V and 3 bases from J, leaving 15 bases between. CDR1 and CDR2 from the germline V gene are SEHNR and FQNEAQ (reference sequence). CDR3 length: 15 residues. The CDR3 DNA follows: TGTGCCAGCAGCCGAACGGGACAACCAACAGATACGCAGTATTTT. This translates into CASSRTGQPTDTQYF.

This clone occurred a few times. J is TRBJ1-2 and V is TRBV5-3, with a tentative D call TRBD1 (6 bases). TRBV5-3 is classed as an ORF, of uncertain function. Between the trimmed V and J ends, which lost 5 bases and 3 bases, there was a span of 17 bases. This CDR3 is 15 amino acids long. The CDR3 bases are TGTGCCAGAAGACCGGACAGTCTAGACGACTATGGCTACACCTTC. Translated, it gives CARRPDSLDDYGYTF.

This chain links TRBV4-1 with TRBJ2-5; TRBD2 aligns across 7 bases. J gave up 2 bases and V 2 bases, and 8 bases lay outside the gene matches. Germline V gene lookup returns CDR1 MGHRA and CDR2 YSYEKL. The CDR3 is 16 residues long. CDR3 nucleotide sequence: TGCGCCAGCAGCCAATCGGGGGGAGGGAGGCAAGAGACCCAGTACTTC. The encoded protein is CASSQSGGGRQETQYF.

The rearrangement joins TRBV2 to TRBJ1-4; 8 bases are a match to TRBD1. Germline CDR1 reads SNHLY; CDR2 reads FYNNEI. The CDR3 is 15 residues long. J gave up 4 bases and V 5 bases, and 6 bases lay outside the gene matches. CDR3 in DNA: TGTGCCAGCAGTACTGACAGGGGTAGTAATGAAAAACTGTTTTTT. Amino acids: CASSTDRGSNEKLFF.

CDR3 residues: CASSVETGQNEKLFF. DNA for the CDR3: TGTGCCAGCAGCGTGGAGACAGGGCAAAATGAAAAACTGTTTTTT. This chain links TRBV9 with TRBJ1-4, with TRBD1 identical over 7 bases. V lost 2 bases and J lost 5; bases outside the gene matches: 6. Germline V gives CDR1 SGDLS, CDR2 YYNGEE. The CDR3 has 15 residues.

This clone was counted a single time. This chain links TRBV9 with TRBJ2-1; TRBD2 aligns across 7 bases. This CDR3 contains 15 residues. CDR1 is SGDLS, CDR2 YYNGEE, per germline. Germline trimming cut 4 bases from V and 6 bases from J; bases unmatched to any gene: 10. CDR3 protein: CASSSVGGFSNEQFF. CDR3 in DNA: TGTGCCAGCAGCTCAGTCGGGGGGTTTTCCAATGAGCAGTTCTTC.

The chain carries TRBV7-6 and TRBJ2-7, with TRBD2 matching 7 bases. Germline V CDR1 and CDR2: SGHVS, FNYEAQ. Trimming took 6 bases from V and 3 from J; bases not matched to a gene: 5. This CDR3 has 13 amino acids. The CDR3 DNA is TGTGCCAGCAGTCCTAGCGGTTACTACGAGCAGTACTTC. Translated, it gives CASSPSGYYEQYF.

V is TRBV2 and J is TRBJ2-5; D remains unclear. The J call may not be correct, given that the DNA end is closer to TRBJ2-7. Per germline, CDR1 SNHLY and CDR2 FYNNEI. The CDR3 has 13 residues. CDR3 in amino acids: CASSEGRSDEQYF. Here the CDR3 DNA reads TGTGCCAGCAGTGAAGGGCGCAGCGACGAGCAGTACTTC.

V gene TRBV11-2 combines with J gene TRBJ2-7, with D perhaps matching TRBD2 (5 bases). From germline, CDR1 is SGHAT and CDR2 FQNNGV. The CDR3 is made up of 14 amino acids. V dropped 1 base and J dropped 2 bases, with 9 bases sitting between them. This CDR3 is CASSLASGPYEQYF. In DNA form, the CDR3 reads TGTGCCAGCAGCTTAGCCAGCGGCCCCTACGAGCAGTACTTC.

This clone was picked up one time. The V gene is TRBV19, the J gene TRBJ1-5; 8 nucleotides align to TRBD1. Losses at the gene ends were 5 bases for V and 6 bases for J; bases not matched to a gene: 6. CDR3 length equals 14 residues. Germline values: CDR1 LNHDA, CDR2 SQIVND (reference sequence). CDR3 residues: CASSGRDRFQPQHF. CDR3 nucleotide sequence: TGTGCCAGTAGTGGTCGGGACAGGTTTCAGCCCCAGCATTTT.

This clone appeared once. V and J are TRBV12-2 and TRBJ2-7; the table gives TRBD1 as D, unverified against the DNA. TRBV12-2 is a pseudogene segment. This CDR3 has 16 amino acids. The CDR3 reads CASAHTPSIRLYEQYF. In DNA, the CDR3 is TGTGCAAGTGCCCACACGCCTTCAATCCGCCTCTACGAGCAGTACTTC.

J is TRBJ2-1 and V is TRBV5-1, with a weak D call TRBD2 (6 bases). This CDR3 has 13 amino acids. V was clipped by 5 bases and J by 9 bases, with 15 bases between them. The V gene's germline CDR1 is SGHRS and CDR2 YFSETQ. This CDR3 is CASRLAGRSEQFF. The CDR3 DNA reads as TGCGCCAGCAGACTCGCAGGGAGGAGTGAGCAGTTCTTC.

This clone was seen a handful of times. This chain joins TRBV6-1 and TRBJ2-3; 8 nucleotides align to TRBD2. The CDR3 has 15 amino acids. The junction had 2 bases not matched to a gene; V was cut back by 2 bases and J by 1 base. The germline gives CDR1 MNHNS, CDR2 SASEGT. The CDR3 nucleotides read TGTGCCAGCAGTGAATGGCGGGGGGGCACAGATACGCAGTATTTT. Its protein is CASSEWRGGTDTQYF.

This chain joins TRBV9 and TRBJ1-1; 10 bases align to TRBD1. Germline V gene sequence: CDR1 SGDLS, CDR2 YYNGEE. V was pared by 4 bases and J by 4 bases, with 13 bases of the junction left unmatched. This CDR3 spans 17 amino acids. CDR3 amino acids: CASSTPATGGVSTEAFF. The CDR3 DNA reads TGTGCCAGCAGCACACCTGCGACAGGGGGCGTGAGCACTGAAGCTTTCTTT.

This chain links TRBV10-3 with TRBJ2-1; 8 nucleotides line up with TRBD1. V was clipped by 6 bases and J by 0 bases; unmatched bases: 7. The length of the CDR3 is 16 residues. CDR1 and CDR2 (germline): ENHRY, SYGVKD. The CDR3 nucleotides read TGTGCCATCAGCTCCACCACAGGGGGCTCCTACAATGAGCAGTTCTTC. This gives the protein CAISSTTGGSYNEQFF.

V and J are TRBV27 and TRBJ2-1, with 10 bases fitting TRBD2. The CDR3 extends over 14 amino acids. Germline CDR1 is MNHEY and CDR2 is SMNVEV (reference sequence). V was clipped by 2 bases and J by 12 bases; unmatched bases: 7. The CDR3 nucleotides read TGTGCCAGCAGTTTAGTTCTAGCGGGAGACCCGCAGTTCTTC. This encodes CASSLVLAGDPQFF.

The chain uses TRBV2 and TRBJ2-7; D is undetermined. Germline V gene data show CDR1 as SNHLY and CDR2 as FYNNEI. The CDR3 has 14 amino acids. The V end was cut by 9 bases, the J end by 4 bases, with 19 bases between. CDR3 amino acids: CASIKQKAAYEQYF. DNA for the CDR3: TGTGCCAGTATCAAGCAGAAGGCGGCATACGAGCAGTACTTC.

This chain links TRBV6-1 with TRBJ2-7; TRBD1 aligns across 9 bases. Trimming cost V 6 bases and J 3 bases; bases outside gene matches: 9. The CDR3 length is 15 residues. CDR1 and CDR2 (germline): MNHNS, SASEGT. CDR3 amino acids: CASRTIGTGNYEQYF. DNA of the CDR3: TGTGCCAGCAGAACAATAGGGACAGGGAACTACGAGCAGTACTTC.

CDR3 sequence: CASSLGASTEAFF. In DNA, the CDR3 is TGTGCCAGCAGCTTGGGTGCGAGCACTGAAGCTTTCTTT. This sequence joins TRBV5-6 and TRBJ1-1; D not certain. The germline V gene encodes CDR1 SGHDT and CDR2 YYEEEE. With 0 bases removed from V and 4 bases from J, the gap between germline ends came to 7 bases. This CDR3 comprises 13 residues.

The chain has TRBV9 and TRBJ2-3; 15 bases are shared with TRBD2. The V gene end was trimmed by 4 bases and the J gene end by 0 bases; junction bases not matched to a gene: 6. Germline lookup yields CDR1 SGDLS and CDR2 YYNGEE. The CDR3 has 18 residues. In DNA form, the CDR3 reads TGTGCCAGCAGCCCGGGACTAGCGGGGGGTCTTAGCACAGATACGCAGTATTTT. Amino acid sequence: CASSPGLAGGLSTDTQYF.